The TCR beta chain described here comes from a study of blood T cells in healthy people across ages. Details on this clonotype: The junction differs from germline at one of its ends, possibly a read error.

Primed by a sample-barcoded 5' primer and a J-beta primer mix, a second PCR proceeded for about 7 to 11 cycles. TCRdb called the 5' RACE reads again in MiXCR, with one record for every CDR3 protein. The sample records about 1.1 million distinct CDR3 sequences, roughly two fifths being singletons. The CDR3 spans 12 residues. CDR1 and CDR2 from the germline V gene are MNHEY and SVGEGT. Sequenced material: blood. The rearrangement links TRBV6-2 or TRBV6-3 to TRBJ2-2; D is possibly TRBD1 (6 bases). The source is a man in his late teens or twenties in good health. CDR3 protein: CTSRTGSGELFF. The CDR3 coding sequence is TGTACCAGCAGAACAGGGTCCGGGGAGCTGTTTTTT.